The source of this TCR beta chain is a study of CD4 T cells in relation to SARS-CoV-2 and coronaviruses. Study-level background: Negative control cultures got HIV-1 Nef peptides or no peptide. Findings and caveats of the study: Roughly three fifths of donors had memory CD4+ clonotypes crossrecognizing SARS-CoV-2 and common cold coronavirus spike.

CD4+ T cells from unexposed donors were obtained before the COVID-19 pandemic (2011-2018). CD4+ T cells were isolated from the cells after 10 days of culture. Unexposed-donor CD4+ T cells were probed with SARS-CoV-2 S/N and four cold-coronavirus spikes, cells permitting. The CDR3 spans 11 residues. The junction had 2 bases not matched to a gene; V was cut back by 2 bases and J by 8 bases. CDR1 GTSNPN and CDR2 SVGIG come from the germline V gene (reference sequence). In the case of this clone: The antigen is not known.

Produced via immunoSEQ multiplex PCR; TCRdb's table is partial and in-frame only. The top ten clones hold roughly 17% of a sample with 25,000 to 30,000 clones, 76% of them seen once. Material for sequencing was CD4+ T cells from PBMCs, cultured in vitro. The sequence came from a human donor in good health. This chain links TRBV30 with TRBJ1-1; 7 bases match TRBD1. The CDR3 region has the DNA TGTGCCTGGAGTTGGGACAGAGAAGCTTTCTTT. This translates into CAWSWDREAFF.